This T cell receptor beta chain was identified in a study of T-cell reconstitution after alpha-beta-depleted transplantation in children. CDR3 length: 18 residues. Germline CDR1 and CDR2: DFQATT and SNEGSKA (reference sequence). Trimming cost V 6 bases and J 0 bases, with 25 bases left between them. Unique molecular identifiers were incorporated when the TCRbeta library was constructed. TCRdb recomputed calls from the PCR reads with MiXCR, one row per CDR3 protein. The sample lists around 440,000 distinct CDR3 sequences; 15% to 20% were seen once. This clonotype was seen only a few times. Its antigen is as yet unknown. Points from the study as a whole: Surviving recipient cells, namely T cells and thymic progenitors, were the source of high day-60 TCRbeta diversity in some patients. As was reported, about two months after transplant, alpha-beta T cells came from several hundred expanded graft clones. A year had passed since transplant, and T-cell counts and diversity by then came mostly from newly produced T cells.

The sequence derives from a boy younger than two who had a stem cell transplant for Wiskott-Aldrich syndrome, so the T cells may come from the graft donor. Sequences were derived from PBMCs, mostly from graft donor cells, sampled 360 days after TCRalphabeta/CD19-depleted stem cell transplant. This chain uses TRBV20-1 with TRBJ2-3, with D possibly being TRBD1 or TRBD2 (5 bases each). In DNA form, the CDR3 reads TGCAGTGCAACCGGGACCTACTTACTTCATGATAGCACAGATACGCAGTATTTT. Protein: CSATGTYLLHDSTDTQYF.